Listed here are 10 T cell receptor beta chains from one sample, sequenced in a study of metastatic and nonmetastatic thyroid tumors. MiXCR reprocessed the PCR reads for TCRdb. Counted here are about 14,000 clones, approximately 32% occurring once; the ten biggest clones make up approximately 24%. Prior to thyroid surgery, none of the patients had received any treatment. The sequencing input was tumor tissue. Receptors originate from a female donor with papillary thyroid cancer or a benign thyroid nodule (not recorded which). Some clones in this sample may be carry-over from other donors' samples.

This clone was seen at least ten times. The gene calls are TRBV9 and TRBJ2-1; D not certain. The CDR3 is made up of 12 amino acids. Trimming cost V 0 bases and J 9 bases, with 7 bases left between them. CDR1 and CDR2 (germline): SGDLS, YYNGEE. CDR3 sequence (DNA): TGTGCCAGCAGCGTAGGACTTGGTGAGCAGTTCTTC. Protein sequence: CASSVGLGEQFF.

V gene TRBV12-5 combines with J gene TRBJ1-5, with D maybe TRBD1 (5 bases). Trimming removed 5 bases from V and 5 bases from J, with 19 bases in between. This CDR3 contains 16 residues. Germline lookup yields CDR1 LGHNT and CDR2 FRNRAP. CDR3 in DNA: TGTGCTAGTGGTCCACCCTCGGGGCCTAAGTATCAGCCCCAGCATTTT. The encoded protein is CASGPPSGPKYQPQHF. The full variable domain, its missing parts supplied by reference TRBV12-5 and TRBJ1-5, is DARVTQTPRHKVTEMGQEVTMRCQPILGHNTVFWYRQTMMQGLELLAYFRNRAPLDDSGMPKDRFSAEMPDATLATLKIQPSEPRDSAVYFCASGPPSGPKYQPQHFGDGTRLSIL.

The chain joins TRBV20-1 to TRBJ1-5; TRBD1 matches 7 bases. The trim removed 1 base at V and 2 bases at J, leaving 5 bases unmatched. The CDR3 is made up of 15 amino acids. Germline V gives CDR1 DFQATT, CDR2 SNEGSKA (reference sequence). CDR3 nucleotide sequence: TGCAGTGCTAGAGTACAGGGGAGAGGCAATCAGCCCCAGCATTTT. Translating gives CSARVQGRGNQPQHF.

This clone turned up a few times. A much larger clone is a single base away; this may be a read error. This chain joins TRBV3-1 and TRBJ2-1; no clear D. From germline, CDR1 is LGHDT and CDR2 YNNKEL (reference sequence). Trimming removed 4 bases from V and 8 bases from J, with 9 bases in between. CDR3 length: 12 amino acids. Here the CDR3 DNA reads TGTGCCAGCAGCCCCCTGTGGTATGAGCAGTTCTTC. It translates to CASSPLWYEQFF.

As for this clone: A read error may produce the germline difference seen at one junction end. The CDR3 coding sequence is TGCGCCAGCAGCCAGTACTCGCTCGAGGGCACCTACAATGAGCAGTTCTTC. Its translation is CASSQYSLEGTYNEQFF. The V and J genes are TRBV15 and TRBJ2-1; TRBD2 is a possible D gene (5 bases). This CDR3 contains 17 residues. Germline V lookup: CDR1 LNHNV, CDR2 YYDKDF (reference sequence).

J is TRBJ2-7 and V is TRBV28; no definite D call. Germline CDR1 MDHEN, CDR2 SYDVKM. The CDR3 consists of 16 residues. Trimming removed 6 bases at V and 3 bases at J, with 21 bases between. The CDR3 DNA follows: TGTGCCAGCAGCCCCATATCCAGTCAGGTAAGCTACGAGCAGTACTTC. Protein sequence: CASSPISSQVSYEQYF.

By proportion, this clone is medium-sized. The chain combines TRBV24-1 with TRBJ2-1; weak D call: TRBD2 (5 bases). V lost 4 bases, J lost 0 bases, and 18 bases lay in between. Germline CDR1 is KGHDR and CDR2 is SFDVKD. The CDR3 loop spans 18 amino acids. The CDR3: CATSDPSPGKSSYNEQFF. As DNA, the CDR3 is TGTGCCACCAGTGACCCGTCCCCGGGAAAAAGCTCCTACAATGAGCAGTTCTTC.

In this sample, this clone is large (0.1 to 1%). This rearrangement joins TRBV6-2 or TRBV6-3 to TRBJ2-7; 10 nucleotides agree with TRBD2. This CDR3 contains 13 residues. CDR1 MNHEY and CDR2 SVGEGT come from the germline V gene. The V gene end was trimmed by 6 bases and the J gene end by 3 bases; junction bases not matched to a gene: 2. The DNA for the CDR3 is TGTGCCAGCAGAGCGGGAGGGGACTACGAGCAGTACTTC. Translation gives CASRAGGDYEQYF.

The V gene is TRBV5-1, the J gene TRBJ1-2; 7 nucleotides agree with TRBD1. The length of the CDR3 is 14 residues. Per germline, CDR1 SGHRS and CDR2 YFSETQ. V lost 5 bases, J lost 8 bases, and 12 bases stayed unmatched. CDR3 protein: CASRSTRDSGGYTF. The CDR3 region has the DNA TGCGCCAGCAGATCTACCCGGGACAGCGGAGGCTACACCTTC.

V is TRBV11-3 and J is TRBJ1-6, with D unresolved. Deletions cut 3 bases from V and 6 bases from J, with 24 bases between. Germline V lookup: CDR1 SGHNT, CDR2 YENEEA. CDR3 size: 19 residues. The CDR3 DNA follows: TGTGCCAGCAGCTTTGACCCGTTGACGGACCGCCGGGGTAATTCACCCCTCCACTTT. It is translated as CASSFDPLTDRRGNSPLHF. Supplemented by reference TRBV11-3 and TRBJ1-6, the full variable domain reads EAGVVQSPRYKIIEKKQPVAFWCNPISGHNTLYWYLQNLGQGPELLIRYENEEAVDDSQLPKDRFSAERLKGVDSTLKIQPAELGDSAVYLCASSFDPLTDRRGNSPLHFGNGTRLTVT.